The 15 T cell receptor beta chains presented below share a single source sample, sequenced in a study of T cells expressing NK-cell markers. No DNA is given; TCRdb re-called the 5' RACE reads and lists each CDR3 protein once. The table for this sample gives hundreds of thousands of distinct CDR3 sequences. Sequenced sample: blood T cells: a sorted CD56 or NKG2C T cell subset, CD4+ or CD8+ T cells, or bulk PBMC T cells (not recorded which). The receptors here all came from a man younger than 35 in good health.

The chain has TRBV27 and TRBJ2-7; the D call from TCRdb, TRBD1, cannot be confirmed without DNA. CDR1 MNHEY and CDR2 SMNVEV come from the germline V gene (reference sequence). The CDR3 totals 12 residues. CDR3 sequence: CARKDRDYEQYF.

The rearrangement uses TRBV5-1 and TRBJ2-1. The germline gives CDR1 SGHRS, CDR2 YFSETQ. The length of the CDR3 is 12 residues. The CDR3 here is CASSSLLNEQFF.

The chain combines TRBV15 with TRBJ2-3; TCRdb outputs TRBD2, but without DNA this stays unchecked. CDR3 length: 15 amino acids. Germline CDR1 reads LNHNV; CDR2 reads YYDKDF (reference sequence). The CDR3 spells CATSREGRSTDTQYF.

The rearrangement uses TRBV12-3 or TRBV12-4 and TRBJ2-7; TCRdb selects TRBD1, and the lack of DNA leaves this call unchecked. The CDR3 is 13 residues long. This chain's CDR3 is CASSHRQGYEQYF.

The V and J genes are TRBV7-2 and TRBJ2-7. Per the germline V gene, CDR1 is SGHTA and CDR2 is FQGNSA. The CDR3 length is 14 residues. The CDR3 region is CASSLAGNSYEQYF. Full variable domain (missing parts from reference TRBV7-2 and TRBJ2-7): GAGVSQSPSNKVTEKGKDVELRCDPISGHTALYWYRQSLGQGLEFLIYFQGNSAPDKSGLPSDRFSAERTGGSVSTLTIQRTQQEDSAVYLCASSLAGNSYEQYFGPGTRLTVT.

The J gene is TRBJ1-5, the V gene TRBV12-3 or TRBV12-4; the TCRdb call, TRBD1, lacks DNA for checking. This CDR3 has 13 amino acids. CDR3 in amino acids: CASSLQGSAPQHF.

The gene calls are TRBV2 and TRBJ2-5. This CDR3 has 14 amino acids. Per the germline V gene, CDR1 is SNHLY and CDR2 is FYNNEI. The CDR3 region is CASNEDGKQETQYF.

The chain uses TRBV6-5 and TRBJ2-7; TCRdb outputs TRBD1, but without DNA this stays unchecked. The CDR3 contains 15 residues. Germline V gene lookup returns CDR1 MNHEY and CDR2 SVGAGI. This CDR3 is CASSYWGSQLYEQYF.

The chain employs TRBV5-1 and TRBJ2-7. There are 15 residues in the CDR3. Germline-derived CDR1 and CDR2 are SGHRS and YFSETQ. The chain's CDR3 is CASSSLSGSTYEQYF.

The chain uses TRBV28 and TRBJ2-3. The CDR3 runs 14 residues. Germline CDR1 and CDR2: MDHEN and SYDVKM. The CDR3 region is CASSSPTSTDTQYF.

The gene calls are TRBV6-5 and TRBJ2-1; the TRBD2 assignment by TCRdb is unverifiable without DNA. Germline CDR1 MNHEY, CDR2 SVGAGI. This CDR3 contains 17 residues. CDR3 protein: CASSYMAREGSYNEQFF.

This CDR3 is CASSPRTGTPDNEQFF. The rearrangement joins TRBV18 to TRBJ2-1; TCRdb picks TRBD1, but there is no DNA to check that call. Germline CDR1 KGHSH, CDR2 LQKENI. CDR3 size: 16 residues.

The rearrangement uses TRBV20-1 and TRBJ2-7; TCRdb's D call of TRBD1 is untestable without DNA. This CDR3 region has 14 residues. The germline gives CDR1 DFQATT, CDR2 SNEGSKA (reference sequence). The CDR3 here is CSARPRQAPTEQYF.

The V call is TRBV6-5, the J call TRBJ2-3; TCRdb returns TRBD2, unconfirmable since there is no DNA. The germline V gene has CDR1 MNHEY and CDR2 SVGAGI. The CDR3 extends over 16 amino acids. Here the CDR3 reads CASSYSGTGGTDTQYF.

The rearrangement links TRBV12-3 or TRBV12-4 to TRBJ2-5; the D call of TRBD2 rests on TCRdb alone, since no DNA is present to check it. This CDR3 is built from 15 residues. The CDR3 protein is CASSFGGRALETQYF.